This is a list of T cell receptor beta chains from one sample in a study of early stage breast cancer tumors. The protocol was immunoSEQ multiplex PCR, while the TCRdb copy is restricted to in-frame clones and leaves out a portion. Seen here are nearly 70,000 clones, around 80% observed once, and the top ten hold approximately 4.5%. Sequencing was performed on blood. The receptors here all came from a person aged 40 to 50 with breast cancer. The CDR3 runs from the conserved cysteine through the conserved F or W. D genes are given only for firm matches. Rows give clone size only sometimes, using once, few, many, or a class for an expanded clone.

cdr3_nt: TGTGCCAGTAGTCCCTCAGGACACCTTCTCGGGTATGGCTACACCTTC
cdr3_aa: CASSPSGHLLGYGYTF
cdr3_length: 16
clone_size: NA
v_call: TRBV19
d_call: NA
j_call: TRBJ1-2

cdr3_nt: TGTGCCAGCAGCGTGGACAGCAACTATGGCTACACCTTC
cdr3_aa: CASSVDSNYGYTF
cdr3_length: 13
clone_size: few
v_call: TRBV5-4
d_call: NA
j_call: TRBJ1-2

cdr3_nt: TGCGCCAGCAGCCAACTACTTTTTGGGACCATGAACACCGGGGAGCTGTTTTTT
cdr3_aa: CASSQLLFGTMNTGELFF
cdr3_length: 18
clone_size: NA
v_call: TRBV4-1
d_call: NA
j_call: TRBJ2-2

cdr3_nt: TGTGCCAGTCGCCGGACAGGGGGCTACGAGCAGTACTTC
cdr3_aa: CASRRTGGYEQYF
cdr3_length: 13
clone_size: NA
v_call: TRBV19
d_call: TRBD1
j_call: TRBJ2-7

cdr3_nt: TGTGCCAGCAGCTTAGAGGACAGGGAGTACTTC
cdr3_aa: CASSLEDREYF
cdr3_length: 11
clone_size: NA
v_call: TRBV7-6
d_call: TRBD1
j_call: TRBJ2-5

cdr3_nt: TGTGCCAGCAGTTGGGGGACAGGGTTGAACACTGAAGCTTTCTTT
cdr3_aa: CASSWGTGLNTEAFF
cdr3_length: 15
clone_size: NA
v_call: TRBV28
d_call: TRBD1
j_call: TRBJ1-1

cdr3_nt: TGTGCCAGCAGTGAATATACTTTGTCTGAAGCTTTCTTT
cdr3_aa: CASSEYTLSEAFF
cdr3_length: 13
clone_size: NA
v_call: TRBV6-1
d_call: NA
j_call: TRBJ1-1

cdr3_nt: TGTGCCATAGAAGGCACGGGGGGCTCCTACGAGCAGTACTTC
cdr3_aa: CAIEGTGGSYEQYF
cdr3_length: 14
clone_size: NA
v_call: TRBV10-3
d_call: TRBD2
j_call: TRBJ2-7

cdr3_nt: TGCAGCGTTGAACCCCAACAGGGTGGCACTGAAGCTTTCTTT
cdr3_aa: CSVEPQQGGTEAFF
cdr3_length: 14
clone_size: NA
v_call: TRBV29-1
d_call: NA
j_call: TRBJ1-1

cdr3_nt: TGTGCCAGCACCGCACGGGCCGCCGGACTAGCGGGAGGGATTTACAATGAGCAGTTCTTC
cdr3_aa: CASTARAAGLAGGIYNEQFF
cdr3_length: 20
clone_size: NA
v_call: TRBV7-8
d_call: TRBD2
j_call: TRBJ2-1

cdr3_nt: TGTGCCAGCGGACGCAATCAGCCCCAGCATTTT
cdr3_aa: CASGRNQPQHF
cdr3_length: 11
clone_size: NA
v_call: TRBV2
d_call: NA
j_call: TRBJ1-5

cdr3_nt: TGTGCCAGTAGTTCCGGACAGGGGCCACACGAGACCCAGTACTTC
cdr3_aa: CASSSGQGPHETQYF
cdr3_length: 15
clone_size: NA
v_call: TRBV19
d_call: TRBD1
j_call: TRBJ2-5

cdr3_nt: TGTGCCAGCAGCCAACAGGCCTCCCTATACGAGCAGTACTTC
cdr3_aa: CASSQQASLYEQYF
cdr3_length: 14
clone_size: NA
v_call: TRBV14
d_call: NA
j_call: TRBJ2-7

cdr3_nt: TGTGCCAGCAGCCAAGATGGTGCGGGATCCTACGAGCAGTACTTC
cdr3_aa: CASSQDGAGSYEQYF
cdr3_length: 15
clone_size: NA
v_call: TRBV4-2
d_call: NA
j_call: TRBJ2-7

cdr3_nt: TGTGCCAGCAGCCCGGGACTGGGGAACACTGAAGCTTTCTTT
cdr3_aa: CASSPGLGNTEAFF
cdr3_length: 14
clone_size: NA
v_call: TRBV5-4
d_call: NA
j_call: TRBJ1-1

cdr3_nt: TGTGCCAGCAGTATACTAGCGGATACGCAGTATTTT
cdr3_aa: CASSILADTQYF
cdr3_length: 12
clone_size: NA
v_call: TRBV28
d_call: TRBD2
j_call: TRBJ2-3

cdr3_nt: TGTGCCAGCAGCAGGGGGGATGGGAATGAGCAGTTCTTC
cdr3_aa: CASSRGDGNEQFF
cdr3_length: 13
clone_size: NA
v_call: TRBV5-5
d_call: NA
j_call: TRBJ2-1

cdr3_nt: TGTGCCTGGAGTGTTGGCGGTACTGGGGCCAACGTCCTGACTTTC
cdr3_aa: CAWSVGGTGANVLTF
cdr3_length: 15
clone_size: NA
v_call: TRBV30
d_call: NA
j_call: TRBJ2-6

cdr3_nt: TGTGCAAGTCGCTTAAGGCCTGGAACTTACGAGCAGTACTTC
cdr3_aa: CASRLRPGTYEQYF
cdr3_length: 14
clone_size: NA
v_call: TRBV12-2
d_call: NA
j_call: TRBJ2-7

cdr3_nt: TGTGCCAGCAGTACCGGGACTAGCGGAGGTAGCACAGATACGCAGTATTTT
cdr3_aa: CASSTGTSGGSTDTQYF
cdr3_length: 17
clone_size: NA
v_call: TRBV7-9
d_call: TRBD2
j_call: TRBJ2-3

cdr3_nt: TGTGCCAGCAGTTTCTTGGCAGGGATGAACACTGAAGCTTTCTTT
cdr3_aa: CASSFLAGMNTEAFF
cdr3_length: 15
clone_size: NA
v_call: TRBV28
d_call: NA
j_call: TRBJ1-1

cdr3_nt: TGTGCCAGCAGCCCGGACAGGATCCCCGGGGAGCTGTTTTTT
cdr3_aa: CASSPDRIPGELFF
cdr3_length: 14
clone_size: NA
v_call: TRBV7-9
d_call: TRBD1
j_call: TRBJ2-2

cdr3_nt: TGTGCCAGCAGCCCACTTCTAGCGGGAGTCAATGAGCAGTTCTTC
cdr3_aa: CASSPLLAGVNEQFF
cdr3_length: 15
clone_size: few
v_call: TRBV28
d_call: TRBD2
j_call: TRBJ2-1

cdr3_nt: TGTGCCTGGACCCCGGGCCTTGGCCTCTGGGAGCAGTACTTC
cdr3_aa: CAWTPGLGLWEQYF
cdr3_length: 14
clone_size: NA
v_call: TRBV30
d_call: NA
j_call: TRBJ2-7

cdr3_nt: TGTGCCAGCAGCTTAGTATTCCGGGAGCACAGCGGAGAGACCCAGTACTTC
cdr3_aa: CASSLVFREHSGETQYF
cdr3_length: 17
clone_size: NA
v_call: TRBV7-2
d_call: NA
j_call: TRBJ2-5

cdr3_nt: TGTGCCAGCAGTGTTGAAGCGGGTGGGGGGTACAATGAGCAGTTCTTC
cdr3_aa: CASSVEAGGGYNEQFF
cdr3_length: 16
clone_size: NA
v_call: TRBV2
d_call: NA
j_call: TRBJ2-1

cdr3_nt: TGTGCCAGCAGCGTCAGCAGGGGCGGACCTGAAGCTTTCTTT
cdr3_aa: CASSVSRGGPEAFF
cdr3_length: 14
clone_size: NA
v_call: TRBV9
d_call: NA
j_call: TRBJ1-1

cdr3_nt: TGTGCCACCAGCGGGAGGGTTAACAATGAGCAGTTCTTC
cdr3_aa: CATSGRVNNEQFF
cdr3_length: 13
clone_size: once
v_call: TRBV15
d_call: TRBD2
j_call: TRBJ2-1

cdr3_nt: TGTGCCAGCAGGGAACAGGGAAATGAAAAACTGTTTTTT
cdr3_aa: CASREQGNEKLFF
cdr3_length: 13
clone_size: NA
v_call: TRBV2
d_call: NA
j_call: TRBJ1-4

cdr3_nt: TGTGCCAGCAGTGAATTAGCGGGCGACACCGGGGAGCTGTTTTTT
cdr3_aa: CASSELAGDTGELFF
cdr3_length: 15
clone_size: NA
v_call: TRBV6-1
d_call: TRBD2
j_call: TRBJ2-2

cdr3_nt: TGTGCCAGCAGTTATATGGGGGCTGAAGGCATTCAGTACTTC
cdr3_aa: CASSYMGAEGIQYF
cdr3_length: 14
clone_size: NA
v_call: TRBV6-5
d_call: NA
j_call: TRBJ2-4

cdr3_nt: TGCGCCGGCAGCCAAGTTAATCTAGTCTCCTACAATGAGCAGTTCTTC
cdr3_aa: CAGSQVNLVSYNEQFF
cdr3_length: 16
clone_size: NA
v_call: TRBV4-1
d_call: NA
j_call: TRBJ2-1